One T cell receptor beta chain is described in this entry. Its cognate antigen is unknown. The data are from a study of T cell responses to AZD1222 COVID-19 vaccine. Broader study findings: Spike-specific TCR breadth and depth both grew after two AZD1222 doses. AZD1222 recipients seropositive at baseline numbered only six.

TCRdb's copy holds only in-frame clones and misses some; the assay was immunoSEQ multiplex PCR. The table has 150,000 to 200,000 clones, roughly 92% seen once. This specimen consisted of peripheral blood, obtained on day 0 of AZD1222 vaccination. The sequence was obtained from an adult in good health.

The CDR3 region has the DNA TGTGCCAGCAGCCAAGTTGGGGGGGTCCCAGATACGCAGTATTTT. It is translated as CASSQVGGVPDTQYF. The V call is TRBV4-2, the J call TRBJ2-3, with TRBD2 matching 7 bases. Germline V gene sequence: CDR1 LGHNA, CDR2 YNFKEQ. The ends lost 1 base at V and 4 bases at J; junction bases unmatched: 5. This CDR3 is built from 15 residues.